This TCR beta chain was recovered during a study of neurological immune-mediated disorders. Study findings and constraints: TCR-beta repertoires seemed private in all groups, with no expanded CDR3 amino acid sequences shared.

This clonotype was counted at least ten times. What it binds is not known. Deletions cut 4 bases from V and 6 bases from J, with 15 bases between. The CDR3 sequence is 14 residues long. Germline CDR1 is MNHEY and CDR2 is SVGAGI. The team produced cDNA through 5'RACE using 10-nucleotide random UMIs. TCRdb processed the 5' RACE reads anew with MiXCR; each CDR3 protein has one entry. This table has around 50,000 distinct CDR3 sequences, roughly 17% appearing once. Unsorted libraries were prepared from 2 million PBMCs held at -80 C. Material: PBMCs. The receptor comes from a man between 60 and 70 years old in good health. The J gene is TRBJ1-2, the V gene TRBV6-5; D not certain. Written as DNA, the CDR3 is TGTGCCAGCAGTTTAAATGACCAGGCGGATGGCTACACCTTC. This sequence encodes CASSLNDQADGYTF.